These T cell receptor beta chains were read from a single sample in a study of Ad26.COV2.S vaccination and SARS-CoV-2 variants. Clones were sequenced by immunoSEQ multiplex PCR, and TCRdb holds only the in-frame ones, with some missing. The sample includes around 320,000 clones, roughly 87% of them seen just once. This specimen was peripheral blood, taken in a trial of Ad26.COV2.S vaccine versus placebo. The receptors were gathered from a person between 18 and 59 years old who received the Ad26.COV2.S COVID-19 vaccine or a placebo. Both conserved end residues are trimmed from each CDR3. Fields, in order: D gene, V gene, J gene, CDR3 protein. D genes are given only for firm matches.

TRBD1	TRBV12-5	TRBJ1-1	ASGYGTGYTEAF
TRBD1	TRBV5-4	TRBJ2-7	ASSPTGSTEQY
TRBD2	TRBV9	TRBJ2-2	ASSPSGGDTGELF
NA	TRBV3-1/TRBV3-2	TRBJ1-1	ASSQEDRNTEAF
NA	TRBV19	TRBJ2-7	ASSPTPTSSYEQY
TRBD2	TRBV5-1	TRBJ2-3	ASSLEVQRGGIDTQY
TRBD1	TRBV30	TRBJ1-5	AWSPGQYSNQPQH
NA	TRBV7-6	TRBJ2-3	ASSLQQSSTDTQY
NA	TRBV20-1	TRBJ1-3	SASLGNTIY
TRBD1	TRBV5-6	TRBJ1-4	ASSLGRGLIGEKLF
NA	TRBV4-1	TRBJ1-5	ASSQFTRSPQH
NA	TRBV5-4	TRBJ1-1	ASSSSNIMNTEAF
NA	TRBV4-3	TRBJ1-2	ASSPSPGSFYGYT
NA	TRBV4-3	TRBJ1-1	ASREGTEAF
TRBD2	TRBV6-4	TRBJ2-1	ASSDIRLAGTFSSYNEQF
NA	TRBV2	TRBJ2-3	ASSYTDTQY
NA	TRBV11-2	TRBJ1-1	ASSLAGTEAF
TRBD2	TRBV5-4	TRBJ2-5	ASSLYSGGFQETQY
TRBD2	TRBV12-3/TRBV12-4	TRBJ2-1	AGQERGGNEQF
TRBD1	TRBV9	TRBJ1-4	ASSAGQGREKLF
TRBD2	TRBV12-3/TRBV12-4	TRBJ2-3	ASSLTGGDTQY
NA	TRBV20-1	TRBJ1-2	SARDGYGYT
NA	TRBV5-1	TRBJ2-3	ASSKQDTDTQY